The 27 T cell receptor beta chains below come from one sample, sequenced in a study of PD-1 blockade in classical Hodgkin lymphoma (TCRdb year 2020). The receptor library was made with the immunoSEQ multiplex PCR assay. Held by TCRdb, this immuneACCESS table contains in-frame sequences only and omits some clones. Under half of the omission traces to an unresolved V gene where checked; the cause of the rest is unknown. The sample table shows about 150,000 clones, and less than 80% are seen once. The top ten constitute about 9.3% of the sample. In the paper's terms, the time point label means: cycle 2 day 1 (C2D1) of nivolumab. Every trial patient had relapsed following autologous stem cell transplantation, and prior brentuximab vedotin exposure was what differed among cohorts A, B and C. Sequenced material: peripheral blood mononuclear cells (PBMCs), taken before the second cycle of nivolumab. The receptors were gathered from a human donor with classical Hodgkin lymphoma.

The chain uses TRBV29-1 and TRBJ2-3; 11 bases fit TRBD2. CDR1 SQVTM and CDR2 ANQGSEA come from the germline V gene. This CDR3 is built from 17 residues. Germline trimming cut 6 bases from V and 5 bases from J; bases unmatched to any gene: 16. CDR3 loop: CSVPSLGLAVGGDTQYF. The CDR3 DNA follows: TGCAGCGTGCCCTCCTTGGGACTAGCGGTTGGAGGAGATACGCAGTATTTT.

The chain couples TRBV11-3 to TRBJ2-7, with TRBD1 matching over 9 bases. The V gene end was trimmed by 3 bases and the J gene end by 2 bases; junction bases not matched to a gene: 5. The CDR3 is made up of 15 amino acids. Germline loops: CDR1 SGHNT, CDR2 YENEEA. The CDR3 DNA reads TGTGCCAGCAGCTTCTCCGGGACAGGGCCCTACGAGCAGTACTTC. This translates into CASSFSGTGPYEQYF.

The chain is built from TRBV28 and TRBJ1-5; D gene unclear. The V and J ends lost 1 base and 6 bases respectively, with 13 bases between them. Germline lookup yields CDR1 MDHEN and CDR2 SYDVKM. There are 15 residues in the CDR3. The CDR3 bases are TGTGCCAGCAGTTTATTGCTGGGTAGCGGTCAGCCCCAGCATTTT. Its protein is CASSLLLGSGQPQHF.

V and J are TRBV13 and TRBJ1-4; 7 positions match TRBD1. The germline gives CDR1 PRHDT, CDR2 FYEKMQ (reference sequence). With 5 bases clipped from V and 3 bases from J, the junction kept 9 bases outside the gene matches. The CDR3 totals 16 residues. CDR3 coding DNA: TGTGCCAGCAGCCGCCCTGGGGGACAGTCTAATGAAAAACTGTTTTTT. This translates into CASSRPGGQSNEKLFF.

The chain recombines TRBV5-1 with TRBJ1-2, with TRBD1 matching over 8 bases. From germline, CDR1 is SGHRS and CDR2 YFSETQ. V dropped 4 bases and J dropped 6; count of bases not matched to a gene: 5. The length of the CDR3 is 13 residues. CDR3 in DNA: TGCGCCAGCAGCCTAACAGGGGGGGATGGCTACACCTTC. This translates into CASSLTGGDGYTF.

The table lists this clone with a few counts. V gene TRBV19 combines with J gene TRBJ1-2; maybe TRBD1 (5 bases). Trimming removed 0 bases at V and 6 bases at J, with 14 bases between. Germline loops: CDR1 LNHDA, CDR2 SQIVND (reference sequence). The length of the CDR3 is 15 residues. The CDR3 here is CASSIDFGQGNGYTF. CDR3 sequence (DNA): TGTGCCAGTAGTATAGATTTTGGGCAGGGTAATGGCTACACCTTC.

The V and J genes are TRBV18 and TRBJ2-6; D might be TRBD1 (5 bases). This CDR3 is built from 17 residues. Germline CDR1 reads KGHSH; CDR2 reads LQKENI. The ends were cut back, 6 bases at V and 4 bases at J, with 19 bases in the middle. The DNA for the CDR3 is TGTGCCAGCTCCCCGTTAGGAAGGGGAACAGGGGCCAACGTCCTGACTTTC. It specifies CASSPLGRGTGANVLTF.

This clone was detected a few times. This chain connects TRBV6-1 to TRBJ2-7; D not certain. Deletions cut 2 bases from V and 7 bases from J, with 9 bases between. CDR1 and CDR2 from the germline V gene are MNHNS and SASEGT. The CDR3 is 12 residues long. The DNA of the CDR3 is TGTGCCAGCAGTGAATTGGTGGGGGAGCAGTACTTC. Translation: CASSELVGEQYF.

This clone came up a few times. V gene TRBV6-6 combines with J gene TRBJ1-2; D might be TRBD1 (5 bases). CDR3 length: 16 amino acids. V was clipped by 2 bases and J by 2 bases, with 15 bases between them. Germline CDR1 MNHNY, CDR2 SVGAGI (reference sequence). CDR3 DNA sequence: TGTGCCAGCAGTTACCGCCTGGCCGGGGCAAACTATGGCTACACCTTC. Protein: CASSYRLAGANYGYTF.

The CDR3 is CASSQGTRVLPYEQYF. The CDR3 region has the DNA TGCGCCAGCAGCCAAGGCACCCGGGTCCTTCCTTACGAGCAGTACTTC. The chain couples TRBV4-3 to TRBJ2-7; D is uncertain. The CDR3 sequence is 16 residues long. CDR1 is LGHNA, CDR2 YSLEER, per germline. V dropped 1 base and J dropped 4 bases, with 17 bases sitting between them.

The rearrangement links TRBV7-2 to TRBJ2-5; 8 nucleotides line up with TRBD2. The V gene's germline CDR1 is SGHTA and CDR2 FQGNSA. The CDR3 runs 17 residues. V dropped 4 bases and J dropped 7; count of bases not matched to a gene: 17. The DNA of the CDR3 is TGTGCCAGCAGCTCTCAGCGGGTCGGGAGGGGTGGTGGGACCCAGTACTTC. This codes for CASSSQRVGRGGGTQYF.

This clone was detected only once. V is TRBV7-8 and J is TRBJ1-4; a possible D gene is TRBD1 (5 bases). Trimming left V 2 bases short and J 8 bases short, with 15 bases between. The CDR3 covers 15 residues. Per germline, CDR1 SGHVS and CDR2 FQNEAQ. The CDR3 is CASSLTETEDEKLFF. In nucleotides, the CDR3 is TGTGCCAGCAGCTTAACCGAGACAGAGGACGAAAAACTGTTTTTT.

V is TRBV28 and J is TRBJ2-3; TRBD2 agrees at 16 bases. Germline V lookup: CDR1 MDHEN, CDR2 SYDVKM. The CDR3 runs 19 residues. Unmatched junction bases numbered 12, after V lost 5 bases and J lost 4 bases. CDR3 coding DNA: TGTGCCAGCAGTCCCCCGGGACTAGCGGGGGGGAGCTTTTCAGATACGCAGTATTTT. Its protein product is CASSPPGLAGGSFSDTQYF.

The chain has TRBV10-3 and TRBJ2-2; D unresolved. CDR3 length: 13 residues. V was pared by 0 bases and J by 8 bases, with 7 bases between. Germline assignment: CDR1 ENHRY and CDR2 SYGVKD. CDR3 amino acids: CAISESTGGELFF. In DNA form, the CDR3 reads TGTGCCATCAGTGAGTCGACCGGAGGGGAGCTGTTTTTT.

There are a few counts of this clone. The rearrangement links TRBV7-2 to TRBJ1-5, with unresolved D. Germline assignment: CDR1 SGHTA and CDR2 FQGNSA. Trimming cost V 2 bases and J 7 bases, with 6 bases left between them. CDR3 size: 12 residues. CDR3 loop: CASSLLGQPQHF. The CDR3 DNA follows: TGTGCCAGCAGCTTACTTGGGCAGCCCCAGCATTTT.

The V gene is TRBV5-8, the J gene TRBJ1-4, with 8 positions matching TRBD1. Losses at the gene ends were 9 bases for V and 6 bases for J; bases not matched to a gene: 10. Germline CDR1 and CDR2: SGHTS and YDEGEE. The CDR3 is 14 residues long. The CDR3 protein is CATTKTGEDEKLFF. CDR3 in DNA: TGTGCCACCACAAAGACAGGGGAAGATGAAAAACTGTTTTTT.

This clone has just a few counts. This rearrangement joins TRBV6-5 to TRBJ1-1, with D possibly being TRBD1 (6 bases). CDR3 size: 13 residues. Germline V CDR1 and CDR2: MNHEY, SVGAGI. V was pared by 2 bases and J by 8 bases, with 12 bases between. The CDR3 here is CASSYEGTREAFF. CDR3 sequence (DNA): TGTGCCAGCAGTTACGAGGGGACACGCGAAGCTTTCTTT.

The chain is built from TRBV4-1 and TRBJ1-4; TRBD1 agrees at 7 bases. J lost 3 bases, V lost 2 bases, and 12 bases had no gene match. This CDR3 is built from 18 residues. CDR1 is MGHRA and CDR2 is YSYEKL in the germline V gene. The CDR3 DNA reads TGCGCCAGCAGCCAAAGAACTCCCCGGGACAGCCCTAATGAAAAACTGTTTTTT. Protein sequence: CASSQRTPRDSPNEKLFF.

The rearrangement links TRBV10-2 to TRBJ2-1; no reliable D call. V lost 0 bases, J lost 2 bases, and 11 bases lay in between. The CDR3 spans 16 residues. CDR1 and CDR2 from the germline V gene are WSHSY and SAAADI. The CDR3 region has the DNA TGCGCCAGCAGTGAGTCTTGGGGATTCACCTACAATGAGCAGTTCTTC. The encoded protein is CASSESWGFTYNEQFF.

This clone was observed a single time. V usage is TRBV27 and J usage is TRBJ1-1; the D is unclear. V was shortened by 3 bases and J by 0 bases, with 8 bases between the two germline ends. This CDR3 spans 14 amino acids. Germline V gene lookup returns CDR1 MNHEY and CDR2 SMNVEV (reference sequence). The CDR3 DNA follows: TGTGCCAGCAGTTTGGGGTCGATGAACACTGAAGCTTTCTTT. Its protein is CASSLGSMNTEAFF.

The chain uses TRBV7-2 and TRBJ1-1; possible D gene TRBD1, 5 bases. Trimming removed 2 bases at V and 1 base at J, with 14 bases between. Germline V gene data show CDR1 as SGHTA and CDR2 as FQGNSA. This CDR3 is built from 16 residues. CDR3: CASSLLRVGANTEAFF. The CDR3 nucleotides read TGTGCCAGCAGCTTACTCAGGGTAGGGGCGAACACTGAAGCTTTCTTT.

The chain links TRBV30 to TRBJ2-2, with 8 bases identical to TRBD2. Germline CDR1 reads GTSNPN; CDR2 reads SVGIG (reference sequence). The CDR3 length is 16 residues. The V and J ends lost 1 base and 4 bases, in that order; junction bases with no gene match: 8. In DNA, the CDR3 is TGTGCCTGGAGTGACCCACGACTAGCGCTCACCGGGGAGCTGTTTTTT. Its protein is CAWSDPRLALTGELFF.

The chain combines TRBV2 with TRBJ2-3; tentative D call: TRBD1 (6 bases). V was pared by 3 bases and J by 1 base, with 29 bases between. Germline assignment: CDR1 SNHLY and CDR2 FYNNEI. The CDR3 is 21 residues long. The CDR3 region is CASSDTIPSWDTARGTDTQYF. CDR3 in DNA: TGTGCCAGCAGTGATACGATCCCCTCTTGGGACACTGCACGCGGCACAGATACGCAGTATTTT.

The chain has TRBV7-6 and TRBJ1-1, with a possible D match to TRBD1 (6 bases). The CDR3 covers 14 residues. With 0 bases removed from V and 4 bases from J, the gap between germline ends came to 9 bases. CDR1 is SGHVS, CDR2 FNYEAQ, per germline. CDR3 DNA: TGTGCCAGCAGCTTAGCTCGGGGGGCCACTGAAGCTTTCTTT. This translates into CASSLARGATEAFF.

This sequence joins TRBV7-9 and TRBJ2-5, with TRBD1 matching over 7 bases. Germline assignment: CDR1 SEHNR and CDR2 FQNEAQ (reference sequence). The CDR3 is 15 amino acids. V was clipped by 4 bases and J by 4 bases; unmatched bases: 9. The CDR3, as DNA: TGTGCCAGCAGCTACGGGACAGCCTTTAGAGAGACCCAGTACTTC. Its protein product is CASSYGTAFRETQYF.

This clone showed up just a few times. The chain links TRBV7-2 to TRBJ1-1; 10 positions agree with TRBD1. Germline-derived CDR1 and CDR2 are SGHTA and FQGNSA. The junction had 6 bases not matched to a gene; V was cut back by 6 bases and J by 11 bases. The CDR3 extends over 12 amino acids. CDR3 coding DNA: TGTGCCAGCAGGAGGGACAGGGGCGTCGCTTTCTTT. It encodes CASRRDRGVAFF.

The rearrangement links TRBV29-1 to TRBJ1-3; the D gene is possibly TRBD1 (6 bases). This CDR3 contains 13 residues. Looked up from germline, CDR1 is SQVTM and CDR2 is ANQGSEA. V dropped 5 bases and J dropped 4 bases, with 12 bases sitting between them. The CDR3 coding sequence is TGCAGCGTTCGCACAGGGTCCGGAAACACCATATATTTT. Protein product: CSVRTGSGNTIYF.